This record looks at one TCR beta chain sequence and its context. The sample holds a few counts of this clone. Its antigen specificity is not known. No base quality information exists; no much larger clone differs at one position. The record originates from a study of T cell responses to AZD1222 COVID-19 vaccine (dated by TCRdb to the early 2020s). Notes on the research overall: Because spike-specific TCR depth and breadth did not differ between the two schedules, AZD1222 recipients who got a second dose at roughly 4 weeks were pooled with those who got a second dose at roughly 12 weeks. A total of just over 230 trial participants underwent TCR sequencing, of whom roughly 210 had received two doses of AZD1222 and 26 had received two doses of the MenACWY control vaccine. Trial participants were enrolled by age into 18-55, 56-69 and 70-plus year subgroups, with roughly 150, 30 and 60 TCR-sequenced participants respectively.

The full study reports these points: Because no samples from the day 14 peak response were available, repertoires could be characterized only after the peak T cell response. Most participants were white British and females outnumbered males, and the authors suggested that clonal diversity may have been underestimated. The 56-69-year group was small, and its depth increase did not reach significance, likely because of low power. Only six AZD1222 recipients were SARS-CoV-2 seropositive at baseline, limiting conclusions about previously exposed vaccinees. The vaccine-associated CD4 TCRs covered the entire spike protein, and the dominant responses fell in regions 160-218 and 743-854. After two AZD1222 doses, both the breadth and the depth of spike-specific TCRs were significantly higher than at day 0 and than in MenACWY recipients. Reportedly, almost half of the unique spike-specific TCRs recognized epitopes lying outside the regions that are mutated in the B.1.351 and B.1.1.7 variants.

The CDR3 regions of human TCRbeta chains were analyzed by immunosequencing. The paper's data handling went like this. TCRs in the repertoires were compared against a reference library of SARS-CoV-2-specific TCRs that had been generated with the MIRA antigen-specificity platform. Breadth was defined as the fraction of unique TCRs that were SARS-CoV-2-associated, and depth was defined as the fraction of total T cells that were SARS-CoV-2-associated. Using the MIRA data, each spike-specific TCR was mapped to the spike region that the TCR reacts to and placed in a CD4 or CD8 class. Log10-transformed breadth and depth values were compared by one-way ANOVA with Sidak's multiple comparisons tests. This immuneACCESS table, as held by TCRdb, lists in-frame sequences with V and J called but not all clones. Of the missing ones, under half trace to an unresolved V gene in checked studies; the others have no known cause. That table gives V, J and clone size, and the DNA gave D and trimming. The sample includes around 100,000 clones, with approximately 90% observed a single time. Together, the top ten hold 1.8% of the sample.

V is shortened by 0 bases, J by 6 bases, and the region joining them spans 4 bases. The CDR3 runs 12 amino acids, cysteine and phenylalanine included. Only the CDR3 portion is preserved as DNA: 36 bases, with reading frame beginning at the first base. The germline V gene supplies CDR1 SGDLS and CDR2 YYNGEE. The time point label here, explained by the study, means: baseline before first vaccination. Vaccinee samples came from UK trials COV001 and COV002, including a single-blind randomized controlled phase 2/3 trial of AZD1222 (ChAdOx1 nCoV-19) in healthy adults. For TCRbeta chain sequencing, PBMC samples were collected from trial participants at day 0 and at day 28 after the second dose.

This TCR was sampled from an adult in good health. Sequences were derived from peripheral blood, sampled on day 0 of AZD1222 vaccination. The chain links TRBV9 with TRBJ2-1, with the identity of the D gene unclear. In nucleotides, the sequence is TGTGCCAGCAGCGTAGCCCCCAATGAGCAGTTCTTC. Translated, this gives CASSVAPNEQFF.